A selection of T cell receptor beta chains follows, all from one sample in a study of T cell changes during pregnancy in multiple sclerosis. Produced via immunoSEQ multiplex PCR; TCRdb's table is partial and in-frame only. The sample holds 39,000 or so clones, roughly 93% seen once. Sequenced material: CD8+ T cells from peripheral blood mononuclear cells, taken in the third trimester of pregnancy. The receptor set was obtained from a female donor with multiple sclerosis, enrolled in a pregnancy study. CDR3s include the opening cysteine and the closing phenylalanine or tryptophan. The order of the fields is J gene, V gene, CDR3 protein.

>TRBJ2-1|TRBV28
CASSLSVSSVGNEQFF
>TRBJ2-6|TRBV25-1
CASSESRLRSGANVLTF
>TRBJ2-5|TRBV7-9
CASSFTGLAGPGETQYF
>TRBJ2-7|TRBV19
CASSTGGSYEQYF
>TRBJ2-7|TRBV25-1
CASTAGFEQYF
>TRBJ2-2|TRBV28
CATQFSGVVSGELFF
>TRBJ2-7|TRBV27
CASSTSFSGTGSYEQYF
>TRBJ2-3|TRBV6-5
CASSYGAGLTDTQYF
>TRBJ2-3|TRBV5-1
CASSGLAGAFSTDTQYF
>TRBJ2-1|TRBV27
CASSLVGAYNEQFF
>TRBJ2-7|TRBV7-8
CASSVASTGAYEQYF
>TRBJ2-1|TRBV7-9
CASSVGSSAYNEQFF
>TRBJ2-1|TRBV7-9
CASSRPGLAGLNEQFF
>TRBJ2-7|TRBV14
CASSQALGLSAYEQYF
>TRBJ1-1|TRBV9
CASSVVGQGKGAEAFF
>TRBJ1-1|TRBV5-1
CASSLDRVGAFF
>TRBJ2-7|TRBV6-5
CASTRPSTGIYEQYF
>TRBJ1-2|TRBV19
CATNRGTWSLVSNGYTF
>TRBJ1-3|TRBV7-2
CASSLGAGNTIYF
>TRBJ1-1|TRBV7-8
CASSLAGGGPEAFF
>TRBJ2-5|TRBV2
CASKREGEVETQYF
>TRBJ2-7|TRBV19
CASSSSHEQYF
>TRBJ2-7|TRBV7-8
CASSTPSDRGSMEQYF
>TRBJ1-1|TRBV29-1
CSSKTGDFTEAFF
>TRBJ1-5|TRBV7-9
CASSRGQGDQPQHF
>TRBJ2-3|TRBV9
CASSATSSYTDTQYF
>TRBJ1-5|TRBV9
CASSAGQGLNQPQHF
>TRBJ2-2|TRBV4-2
CASSQDPLITFRRGQTGELFF